This T cell receptor beta chain was recorded in a study of blood T cell repertoires in COVID-19. Overall study context: Samples taken during acute and convalescent COVID-19 were collected in the United States, Italy and Spain.

The CDR3 has 15 residues. V was pared by 0 bases and J by 5 bases, with 13 bases between. Germline lookup yields CDR1 SGHAT and CDR2 FQNNGV. Original processing notes: Amplifying reference gene primers gave estimates of nucleated cell counts. Measured with immunoSEQ multiplex PCR; TCRdb has only the in-frame clones, and not every one. V and J calls and clone size come straight from that table; D and trimming were deduced from the DNA. Of around 280,000 clones listed, 89% were seen once; the top ten hold over 8.5%. The sequenced sample consisted of peripheral blood. The sequence was collected from a woman in her thirties with COVID-19, enrolled during active disease. The chain uses TRBV11-2 and TRBJ1-1, with D possibly TRBD1 on 5 matching bases. The DNA of the CDR3 is TGTGCCAGCAGCTTAGATCGGGGGGAGAGGACTGAAGCTTTCTTT. Its protein is CASSLDRGERTEAFF.